The 14 T cell receptor beta chains given below trace back to one sample, sequenced in a study of T cell responses to AZD1222 COVID-19 vaccine. TCRdb's table, derived via immunoSEQ multiplex PCR, lists solely in-frame clones and lacks some. This table holds 75,000 to 100,000 clones, approximately 87% found once. Specimen: peripheral blood, collected on day 0 of AZD1222 vaccination. Source of these receptors: an adult in good health.

V is TRBV7-8 and J is TRBJ1-2; a possible D gene is TRBD1 (5 bases). Germline loops: CDR1 SGHVS, CDR2 FQNEAQ. The CDR3 runs 15 residues. V shed 2 bases and J shed 3 bases, with 13 bases lying between them. DNA of the CDR3: TGTGCCAGCAGCTTATATGGTGTAGGGGACTATGGCTACACCTTC. Protein product: CASSLYGVGDYGYTF. The full variable domain, in which reference TRBV7-8 and TRBJ1-2 provide the parts outside the CDR3, is GAGVSQSPRYKVAKRGQDVALRCDPISGHVSLFWYQQALGQGPEFLTYFQNEAQLDKSGLPSDRFFAERPEGSVSTLKIQRTQQEDSAVYLCASSLYGVGDYGYTFGSGTRLTVV.

This chain connects TRBV2 to TRBJ2-7; possibly TRBD1 for D (6 bases). Germline CDR1 is SNHLY and CDR2 is FYNNEI. The CDR3 totals 12 residues. V was trimmed by 6 bases and J by 2 bases, leaving 8 bases between them. CDR3: CASSGQTYEQYF. As DNA, the CDR3 is TGTGCCAGCAGCGGACAGACCTACGAGCAGTACTTC.

The chain recombines TRBV6-2 or TRBV6-3 with TRBJ1-5; 8 nucleotides agree with TRBD1. Germline V gene lookup returns CDR1 MNHEY and CDR2 SVGEGT. Germline trimming cut 1 base from V and 0 bases from J; bases unmatched to any gene: 5. This CDR3 is 17 amino acids long. The CDR3, as DNA: TGTGCCAGCAGTTACTGGACAGGGCTCTATAGCAATCAGCCCCAGCATTTT. This translates into CASSYWTGLYSNQPQHF.

The rearrangement links TRBV7-2 to TRBJ2-7; D is uncertain. Deletions cut 2 bases from V and 2 bases from J, with 10 bases between. The V gene's germline CDR1 is SGHTA and CDR2 FQGNSA. This CDR3 contains 14 residues. The CDR3 is CASSLLVSPYEQYF. The CDR3 nucleotides read TGTGCCAGCAGCTTACTAGTAAGCCCCTACGAGCAGTACTTC.

V and J are TRBV28 and TRBJ1-6; D is possibly TRBD1 (5 bases). The CDR3 has 14 amino acids. The germline V gene has CDR1 MDHEN and CDR2 SYDVKM. Trimming took 6 bases from V and 5 from J, leaving 11 bases between them. CDR3: CASSSLGHNSPLHF. For the CDR3, the DNA is TGTGCCAGCAGCTCGCTGGGGCATAATTCACCCCTCCACTTT.

This chain uses TRBV28 with TRBJ1-5; D is undetermined. CDR1 MDHEN and CDR2 SYDVKM come from the germline V gene. CDR3 length: 13 residues. Trimming shortened V by 7 bases and J by 7 bases, and 14 bases separated the two germline ends. The CDR3 sequence is CASKRRVGQPQHF. The CDR3 nucleotides read TGTGCCAGCAAGCGAAGGGTAGGGCAGCCCCAGCATTTT.

The chain combines TRBV7-2 with TRBJ2-7; 11 bases map to TRBD1. The length of the CDR3 is 16 residues. CDR1 and CDR2 (germline): SGHTA, FQGNSA. The junction had 5 bases not matched to a gene; V was cut back by 2 bases and J by 2 bases. As DNA, the CDR3 is TGTGCCAGCAGCTTAAGGACAGGGGGCGCCCCCTACGAGCAGTACTTC. This gives the protein CASSLRTGGAPYEQYF. The variable domain in full, completed from reference TRBV7-2 and TRBJ2-7, reads GAGVSQSPSNKVTEKGKDVELRCDPISGHTALYWYRQSLGQGLEFLIYFQGNSAPDKSGLPSDRFSAERTGGSVSTLTIQRTQQEDSAVYLCASSLRTGGAPYEQYFGPGTRLTVT.

The genes are TRBV9 and TRBJ2-2; TRBD1 might be the D (7 bases). The CDR3 contains 15 residues. Trimming removed 4 bases at V and 5 bases at J, with 15 bases between. Per germline, CDR1 SGDLS and CDR2 YYNGEE. CDR3 protein: CASSTDRAGTGELFF. CDR3 bases: TGTGCCAGCAGCACCGACAGGGCGGGAACCGGGGAGCTGTTTTTT.

J is TRBJ1-2 and V is TRBV28, with D perhaps TRBD1 (6 bases). The V gene's germline CDR1 is MDHEN and CDR2 SYDVKM. The CDR3 spans 12 residues. Trimming stripped 5 bases from V and 5 bases from J, with 9 bases between. This chain's CDR3 is CASSTGFYGYTF. CDR3 bases: TGTGCCAGCAGTACAGGGTTTTATGGCTACACCTTC.

The chain is built from TRBV28 and TRBJ2-7; TRBD2 aligns across 8 bases. The CDR3 is 12 amino acids. The ends lost 8 bases at V and 2 bases at J; junction bases unmatched: 2. CDR1 and CDR2 from the germline V gene are MDHEN and SYDVKM. The CDR3: CASRGGAYEQYF. The CDR3 region has the DNA TGTGCCAGCCGGGGGGGCGCCTACGAGCAGTACTTC.

V gene TRBV4-3 combines with J gene TRBJ2-7, with 9 bases fitting TRBD1. This CDR3 has 14 amino acids. Germline V CDR1 and CDR2: LGHNA, YSLEER. The junction had 3 bases not matched to a gene; V was cut back by 3 bases and J by 3 bases. This chain's CDR3 is CASSQAGQGYEQYF. CDR3 nucleotides: TGCGCCAGCAGCCAGGCGGGACAGGGCTACGAGCAGTACTTC.

The rearrangement uses TRBV5-1 and TRBJ1-4, with D possibly TRBD1 on 5 matching bases. Germline V CDR1 and CDR2: SGHRS, YFSETQ. V gave up 6 bases and J gave up 5 bases, with 17 bases separating them. The CDR3 is made up of 15 amino acids. The CDR3 nucleotides are TGCGCCAGCAATCGAGGAGGGGACGGGAATGAAAAACTGTTTTTT. Translation gives CASNRGGDGNEKLFF.

The chain joins TRBV30 to TRBJ2-1; D gene ambiguous. This CDR3 has 11 amino acids. Between the trimmed V and J ends, which lost 2 bases and 6 bases, there was a span of 5 bases. CDR1 GTSNPN and CDR2 SVGIG come from the germline V gene (reference sequence). The CDR3 DNA reads as TGTGCCTGGAGTCCCTTCAATGAGCAGTTCTTC. The encoded protein is CAWSPFNEQFF.

V gene TRBV19 combines with J gene TRBJ2-6, with 7 bases that match TRBD1. This CDR3 spans 16 amino acids. V dropped 6 bases and J dropped 0; count of bases not matched to a gene: 5. Germline V lookup: CDR1 LNHDA, CDR2 SQIVND (reference sequence). CDR3 nucleotide sequence: TGTGCCAGTAGGATCGGGGACAGCTCTGGGGCCAACGTCCTGACTTTC. Translated, it gives CASRIGDSSGANVLTF.